A selection of T cell receptor beta chains follows, all from one sample in a study of T cells in Graves' hyperthyroidism and ophthalmopathy. Via MiXCR, TCRdb re-called the multiplex PCR reads, giving one row per CDR3 protein. The sample carries hundreds of thousands of distinct CDR3 sequences, 35% to 40% recorded once. Material for sequencing was blood. These receptors all come from a man aged 18 to 30 with Graves' hyperthyroidism. CDR3s include the opening cysteine and the closing phenylalanine or tryptophan. Fields, in order: clone size, J gene, V gene, D gene, CDR3 DNA, CDR3 protein. The D gene is left open where the match is weak. Expanded clones are given a class, and other clones once, few, many or no size at all.

clone size: many
J gene: TRBJ1-1
V gene: TRBV19
D gene: NA
CDR3 DNA: TGTGCCAGTAGTCCCACAGGCCGGGGGACTGAAGCTTTCTTT
CDR3 protein: CASSPTGRGTEAFF

clone size: NA
J gene: TRBJ2-7
V gene: TRBV15
D gene: NA
CDR3 DNA: TGTGCCACCAGCAGAGATCAGCCCCCTGGACTTTCCTACGAGCAGTACTTC
CDR3 protein: CATSRDQPPGLSYEQYF

clone size: NA
J gene: TRBJ1-2
V gene: TRBV15
D gene: TRBD1
CDR3 DNA: TGTGCCACCAACCGGGACAGGGGAGCGGAAGGCTACACCTTC
CDR3 protein: CATNRDRGAEGYTF

clone size: NA
J gene: TRBJ2-5
V gene: TRBV12-3/TRBV12-4
D gene: TRBD2
CDR3 DNA: TGTGCCAGCAGTCATCTAGCGGGCGAGGTGCAGACCCAGTACTTC
CDR3 protein: CASSHLAGEVQTQYF

clone size: NA
J gene: TRBJ1-5
V gene: TRBV6-1
D gene: TRBD1
CDR3 DNA: TGTGCCAGCAAGACAGGGGGACGGCAGCCCCAGCATTTT
CDR3 protein: CASKTGGRQPQHF

clone size: NA
J gene: TRBJ1-4
V gene: TRBV25-1
D gene: NA
CDR3 DNA: TGTGCCAGCAGTGCTAGGACGGGGGGCGACGAAAAACTGTTTTTT
CDR3 protein: CASSARTGGDEKLFF

clone size: NA
J gene: TRBJ2-7
V gene: TRBV7-6
D gene: NA
CDR3 DNA: TGTGCCAGCAGCCTGGGACCCCCCGGCGGGCAGTACTTC
CDR3 protein: CASSLGPPGGQYF

clone size: once
J gene: TRBJ2-7
V gene: TRBV9
D gene: NA
CDR3 DNA: TGTGCCAGCTCACCACAGGGAATCGGCGAGCAGTACTTC
CDR3 protein: CASSPQGIGEQYF

clone size: NA
J gene: TRBJ1-5
V gene: TRBV20-1
D gene: NA
CDR3 DNA: TGCAGTGCTAGACCTTCCGGGGGAGCCGACAATCAGCCCCAGCATTTT
CDR3 protein: CSARPSGGADNQPQHF

clone size: NA
J gene: TRBJ2-7
V gene: TRBV2
D gene: NA
CDR3 DNA: TGTGCCAGCGTTGAAGGAGGGAGAAGCTACGAGCAGTACTTC
CDR3 protein: CASVEGGRSYEQYF

clone size: NA
J gene: TRBJ2-7
V gene: TRBV29-1
D gene: NA
CDR3 DNA: TGCAGCGTGAATTCAGGGAACGAGCAGTACTTC
CDR3 protein: CSVNSGNEQYF

clone size: many
J gene: TRBJ1-6
V gene: TRBV2
D gene: NA
CDR3 DNA: TGTGCCAGCAGCCGCCTGGGATCAGTTAATTCACCCCTCCACTTT
CDR3 protein: CASSRLGSVNSPLHF

clone size: NA
J gene: TRBJ1-2
V gene: TRBV20-1
D gene: TRBD1
CDR3 DNA: TGCAGTGCTATCTCCCACAGGGGTGGCTACACCTTC
CDR3 protein: CSAISHRGGYTF

clone size: NA
J gene: TRBJ2-7
V gene: TRBV20-1
D gene: TRBD2
CDR3 DNA: TGCAGTGCTAGCCAGCGGGAGGAGAACTACGAGCAGTACTTC
CDR3 protein: CSASQREENYEQYF

clone size: many
J gene: TRBJ1-2
V gene: TRBV9
D gene: NA
CDR3 DNA: TGTGCCAGCAGCGTAGCCCGGGGCAAGGGCGGCTACACCTTC
CDR3 protein: CASSVARGKGGYTF

clone size: many
J gene: TRBJ1-2
V gene: TRBV7-9
D gene: NA
CDR3 DNA: TGTGCCAGCAGCTTATTTGGGGGCGGTGGCTACACCTTC
CDR3 protein: CASSLFGGGGYTF

clone size: many
J gene: TRBJ2-5
V gene: TRBV7-2
D gene: TRBD1
CDR3 DNA: TGTGCCAGCAGCCGTCAGGGGGCCGGGGAGACCCAGTACTTC
CDR3 protein: CASSRQGAGETQYF

clone size: NA
J gene: TRBJ1-5
V gene: TRBV10-3
D gene: NA
CDR3 DNA: TGTGCCAGCAAAATCTTTAGGGATAGCAATCAGCCCCAGCATTTT
CDR3 protein: CASKIFRDSNQPQHF

clone size: few
J gene: TRBJ2-7
V gene: TRBV4-3
D gene: NA
CDR3 DNA: TGCGCCAGCAGCACAGGAACATTCAGCAAGGACGAGCAGTACTTC
CDR3 protein: CASSTGTFSKDEQYF

clone size: few
J gene: TRBJ1-2
V gene: TRBV5-1
D gene: NA
CDR3 DNA: TGCGCCAGCAGCACCGAGCCCCGGACCTATGGCTACACCTTC
CDR3 protein: CASSTEPRTYGYTF

clone size: NA
J gene: TRBJ2-2
V gene: TRBV9
D gene: NA
CDR3 DNA: TGTGCCAGCAGCCAAGACACTACCACCGGGGAGCTGTTTTTT
CDR3 protein: CASSQDTTTGELFF

clone size: many
J gene: TRBJ2-7
V gene: TRBV7-2
D gene: NA
CDR3 DNA: TGTGCCAGCAGCCCTCGACGTGCTACCTACGAGCAGTACTTC
CDR3 protein: CASSPRRATYEQYF

clone size: NA
J gene: TRBJ2-7
V gene: TRBV19
D gene: NA
CDR3 DNA: TGTGCCTGGACTTACCAGGGACGGCCGTACGAGCAGTACTTC
CDR3 protein: CAWTYQGRPYEQYF

clone size: NA
J gene: TRBJ2-2
V gene: TRBV5-1
D gene: TRBD1
CDR3 DNA: TGCGCCAGCAGTCCGGGACAGGGCGAGTTGGCCGGGGAGCTGTTTTTT
CDR3 protein: CASSPGQGELAGELFF

clone size: few
J gene: TRBJ1-1
V gene: TRBV5-6
D gene: NA
CDR3 DNA: TGTGCCAGCAGCTTTGGGACGAGCCTTGAAGCTTTCTTT
CDR3 protein: CASSFGTSLEAFF

clone size: NA
J gene: TRBJ2-2
V gene: TRBV12-3/TRBV12-4
D gene: NA
CDR3 DNA: TGTGCCAGCAGTTTGGGGAAACACCGGGGAGCTGTTTTT
CDR3 protein: CASSLGKHRGAVF

clone size: NA
J gene: TRBJ2-5
V gene: TRBV7-8
D gene: NA
CDR3 DNA: TGTGCCGGCAGCTTGGGGGGAGTAGAGACCCAGTACTTC
CDR3 protein: CAGSLGGVETQYF

clone size: NA
J gene: TRBJ2-3
V gene: TRBV20-1
D gene: NA
CDR3 DNA: TGCAGTTTACGGTTGGGGACAGATACGCAGTATTTT
CDR3 protein: CSLRLGTDTQYF

clone size: many
J gene: TRBJ2-7
V gene: TRBV29-1
D gene: TRBD1
CDR3 DNA: TGCAGCGTTGAAATCCAGGGGGCCTACGAGCAGTACTTC
CDR3 protein: CSVEIQGAYEQYF

clone size: few
J gene: TRBJ2-5
V gene: TRBV2
D gene: NA
CDR3 DNA: TGTGCCAGCAGTGTCGATCGGACCCAGTACTTC
CDR3 protein: CASSVDRTQYF

clone size: many
J gene: TRBJ1-1
V gene: TRBV5-4
D gene: NA
CDR3 DNA: TGTGCCAGCAGCTTGGGTCCGGGGGCGGACACTGAAGCTTTCTTT
CDR3 protein: CASSLGPGADTEAFF

clone size: NA
J gene: TRBJ1-5
V gene: TRBV19
D gene: NA
CDR3 DNA: TGTGCCAGTAGTATAGGGGGATTTCAGCCCCAGCATTTT
CDR3 protein: CASSIGGFQPQHF

clone size: few
J gene: TRBJ2-5
V gene: TRBV2
D gene: NA
CDR3 DNA: TGTGCCAGCAGGCAACAGGGAGAGGAGACCCAGTACTTC
CDR3 protein: CASRQQGEETQYF

clone size: once
J gene: TRBJ2-5
V gene: TRBV7-2
D gene: NA
CDR3 DNA: TGTGCCAGCAGCCCAGACCGCCGCGGCATTCAAGAGACCCAGTACTTC
CDR3 protein: CASSPDRRGIQETQYF

clone size: NA
J gene: TRBJ2-2
V gene: TRBV7-9
D gene: NA
CDR3 DNA: TGTGCCAGCAGCCCCCCATTGCAGAACACCGGGGAGCTGTTTTTT
CDR3 protein: CASSPPLQNTGELFF

clone size: NA
J gene: TRBJ1-4
V gene: TRBV11-2
D gene: NA
CDR3 DNA: TGTGCCAGCAGCCCGAGCAGGGGAGCTAATGATAAACTGTTTTTT
CDR3 protein: CASSPSRGANDKLFF

clone size: many
J gene: TRBJ1-1
V gene: TRBV19
D gene: NA
CDR3 DNA: TGTGCCAGTAGTATAGATCGCAGCGCTGAAGCTTTCTTT
CDR3 protein: CASSIDRSAEAFF

clone size: NA
J gene: TRBJ2-7
V gene: TRBV2
D gene: TRBD1
CDR3 DNA: TGTGCCACGCTACCTGACAGGGGCGACTCCTACGAGCAGTACTTC
CDR3 protein: CATLPDRGDSYEQYF

clone size: NA
J gene: TRBJ2-1
V gene: TRBV7-3
D gene: NA
CDR3 DNA: TGTGCCAGCAGCCAAGAGGTCCGGAATGAGTTCTTC
CDR3 protein: CASSQEVRNEFF

clone size: many
J gene: TRBJ1-1
V gene: TRBV19
D gene: TRBD1
CDR3 DNA: TGTGCCAGCTGGACAGGGTACACTGAAGCTTTCTTT
CDR3 protein: CASWTGYTEAFF

clone size: once
J gene: TRBJ2-2
V gene: TRBV7-2
D gene: TRBD2
CDR3 DNA: TGTGCCAGCAGCTTAGGATTATTAGCGGGGGCCGGGGAGCTGTTTTTT
CDR3 protein: CASSLGLLAGAGELFF

clone size: NA
J gene: TRBJ1-4
V gene: TRBV5-1
D gene: NA
CDR3 DNA: TGCGCCAGCAGCCAGTCAGGGCGTAATGAAAAACTGTTTTTT
CDR3 protein: CASSQSGRNEKLFF

clone size: NA
J gene: TRBJ1-1
V gene: TRBV12-5
D gene: NA
CDR3 DNA: TGTGCTAGTGGTTTGGTTTTATCAGGGGACACTGAAGCTTTCTTT
CDR3 protein: CASGLVLSGDTEAFF

clone size: many
J gene: TRBJ1-1
V gene: TRBV15
D gene: NA
CDR3 DNA: TGTGCCACCAGCAGAGTGGAGGGGGACACTGAAGCTTTCTTT
CDR3 protein: CATSRVEGDTEAFF

clone size: NA
J gene: TRBJ1-3
V gene: TRBV6-5
D gene: NA
CDR3 DNA: TGTGCCAGCAGTTACGACCGCTTCTCTGGAAACACCATATATTTT
CDR3 protein: CASSYDRFSGNTIYF

clone size: NA
J gene: TRBJ2-5
V gene: TRBV6-5
D gene: NA
CDR3 DNA: TGTGCCGCCTCGCTACGCCAGGGGTTGGAGACCCAGTACTTC
CDR3 protein: CAASLRQGLETQYF

clone size: NA
J gene: TRBJ2-7
V gene: TRBV28
D gene: NA
CDR3 DNA: TGTGCCAGCAGTTCTGGGGGGCGCTTTCAAGACTACGAGCAGTACTTC
CDR3 protein: CASSSGGRFQDYEQYF

clone size: many
J gene: TRBJ2-7
V gene: TRBV14
D gene: NA
CDR3 DNA: TGTGCCAGTAGCCAAGTTGGGTACGAGCAGTACTTC
CDR3 protein: CASSQVGYEQYF